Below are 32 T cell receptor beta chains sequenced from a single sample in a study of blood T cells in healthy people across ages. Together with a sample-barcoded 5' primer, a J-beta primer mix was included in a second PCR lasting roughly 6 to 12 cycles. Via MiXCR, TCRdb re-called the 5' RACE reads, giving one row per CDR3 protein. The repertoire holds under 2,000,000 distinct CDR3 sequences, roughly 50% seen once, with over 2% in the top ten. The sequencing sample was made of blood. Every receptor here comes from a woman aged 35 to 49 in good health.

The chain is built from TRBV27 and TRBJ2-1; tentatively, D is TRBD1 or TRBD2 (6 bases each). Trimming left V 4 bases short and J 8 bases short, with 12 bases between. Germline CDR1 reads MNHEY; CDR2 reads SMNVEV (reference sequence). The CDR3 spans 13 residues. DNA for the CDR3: TGTGCCAGCAGTTCGGGGGCATTATATGAGCAGTTCTTC. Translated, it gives CASSSGALYEQFF.

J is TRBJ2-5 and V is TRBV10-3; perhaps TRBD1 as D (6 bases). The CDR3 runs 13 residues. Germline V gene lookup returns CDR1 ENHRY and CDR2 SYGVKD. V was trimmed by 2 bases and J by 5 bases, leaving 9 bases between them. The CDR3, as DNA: TGTGCCATCAGTGAGGGGGGCACGGAGACCCAGTACTTC. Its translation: CAISEGGTETQYF.

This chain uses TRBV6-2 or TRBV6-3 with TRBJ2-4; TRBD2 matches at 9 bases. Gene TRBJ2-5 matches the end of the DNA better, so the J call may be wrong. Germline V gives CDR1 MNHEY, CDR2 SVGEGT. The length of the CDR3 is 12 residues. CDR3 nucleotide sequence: TGTGGAGCGGGGGGACCACAAGAGACCCAGTACTTC. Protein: CGAGGPQETQYF.

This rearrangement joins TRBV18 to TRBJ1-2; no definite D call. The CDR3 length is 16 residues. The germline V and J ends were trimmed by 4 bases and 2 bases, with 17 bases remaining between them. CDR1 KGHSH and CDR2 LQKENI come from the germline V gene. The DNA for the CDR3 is TGTGCCAGCTCACTCCAGAAAGGAAGATTCAACTATGGCTACACCTTC. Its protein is CASSLQKGRFNYGYTF.

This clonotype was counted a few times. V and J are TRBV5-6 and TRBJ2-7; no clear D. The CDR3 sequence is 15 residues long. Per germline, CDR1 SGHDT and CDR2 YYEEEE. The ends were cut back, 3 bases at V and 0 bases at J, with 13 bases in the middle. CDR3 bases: TGTGCCAGCAGCTCCCCCGACACGTTCTCCTACGAGCAGTACTTC. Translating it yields CASSSPDTFSYEQYF. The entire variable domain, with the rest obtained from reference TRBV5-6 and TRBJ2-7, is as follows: DAGVTQSPTHLIKTRGQQVTLRCSPKSGHDTVSWYQQALGQGPQFIFQYYEEEERQRGNFPDRFSGHQFPNYSSELNVNALLLGDSALYLCASSSPDTFSYEQYFGPGTRLTVT.

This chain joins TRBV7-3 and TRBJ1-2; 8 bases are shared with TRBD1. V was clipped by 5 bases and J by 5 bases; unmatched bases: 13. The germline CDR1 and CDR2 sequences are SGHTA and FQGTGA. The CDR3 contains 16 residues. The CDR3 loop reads CASSNLGQAGPYGYTF. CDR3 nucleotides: TGTGCCAGCAGCAACCTGGGACAGGCGGGACCTTATGGCTACACCTTC.

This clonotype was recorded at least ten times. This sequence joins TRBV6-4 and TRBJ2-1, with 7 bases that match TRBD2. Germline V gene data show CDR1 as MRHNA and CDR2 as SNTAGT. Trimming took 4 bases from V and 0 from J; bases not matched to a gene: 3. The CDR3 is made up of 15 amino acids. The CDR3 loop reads CASSGTGGSYNEQFF. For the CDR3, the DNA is TGTGCCAGCAGTGGGACGGGGGGCTCCTACAATGAGCAGTTCTTC.

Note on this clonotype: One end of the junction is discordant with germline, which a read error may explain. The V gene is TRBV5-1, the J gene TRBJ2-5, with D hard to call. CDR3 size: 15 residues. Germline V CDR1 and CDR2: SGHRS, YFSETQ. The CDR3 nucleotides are TGCGCCAACAGCTTTAGTGTGAGCCGCCAAGAGACCCAGTACTTC. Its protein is CANSFSVSRQETQYF. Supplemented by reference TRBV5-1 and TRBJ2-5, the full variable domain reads KAGVTQTPRYLIKTRGQQVTLSCSPISGHRSVSWYQQTPGQGLQFLFEYFSETQRNKGNFPGRFSGRQFSNSRSEMNVSTLELGDSALYLCANSFSVSRQETQYFGPGTRLLVL.

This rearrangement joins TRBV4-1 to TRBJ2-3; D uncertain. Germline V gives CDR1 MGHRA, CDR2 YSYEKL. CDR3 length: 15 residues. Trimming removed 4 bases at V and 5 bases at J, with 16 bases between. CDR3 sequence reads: CASSPSAPQLDTQYF. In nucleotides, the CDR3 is TGCGCCAGCAGCCCCTCGGCGCCTCAGCTAGATACGCAGTATTTT.

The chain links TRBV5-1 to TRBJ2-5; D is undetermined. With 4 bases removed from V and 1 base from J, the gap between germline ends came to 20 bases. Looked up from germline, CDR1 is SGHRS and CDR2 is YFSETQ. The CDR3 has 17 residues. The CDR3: CASSGIQRASTQETQYF. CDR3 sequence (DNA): TGCGCCAGCAGCGGCATCCAGCGAGCGAGTACCCAAGAGACCCAGTACTTC.

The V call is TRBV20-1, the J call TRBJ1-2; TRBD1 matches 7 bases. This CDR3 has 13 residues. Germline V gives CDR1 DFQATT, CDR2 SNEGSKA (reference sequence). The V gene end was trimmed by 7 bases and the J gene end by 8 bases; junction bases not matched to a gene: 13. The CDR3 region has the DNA TGCAGTGTACCCGTGAGGGGGCGGGAAGGCTACACCTTC. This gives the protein CSVPVRGREGYTF.

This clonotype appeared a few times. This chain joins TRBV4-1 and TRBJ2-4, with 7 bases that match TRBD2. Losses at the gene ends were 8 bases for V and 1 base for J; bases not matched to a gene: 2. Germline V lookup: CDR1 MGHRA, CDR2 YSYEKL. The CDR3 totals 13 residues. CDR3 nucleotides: TGCGCCAGCGGGGGGGAGGCCAAAAACATTCAGTACTTC. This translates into CASGGEAKNIQYF.

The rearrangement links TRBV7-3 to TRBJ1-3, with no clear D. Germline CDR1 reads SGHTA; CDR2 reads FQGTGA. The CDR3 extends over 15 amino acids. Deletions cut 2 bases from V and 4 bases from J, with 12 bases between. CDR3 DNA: TGTGCCAGCAGCTTATCTGGCCCGCCGGGAAACACCATATATTTT. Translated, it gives CASSLSGPPGNTIYF.

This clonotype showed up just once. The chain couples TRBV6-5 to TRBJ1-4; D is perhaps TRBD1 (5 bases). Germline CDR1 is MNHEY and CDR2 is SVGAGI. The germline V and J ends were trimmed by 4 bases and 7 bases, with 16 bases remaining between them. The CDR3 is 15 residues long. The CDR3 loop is CASSLVLSGGEKLFF. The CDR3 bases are TGTGCCAGCAGTTTAGTTCTCTCTGGGGGTGAAAAACTGTTTTTT.

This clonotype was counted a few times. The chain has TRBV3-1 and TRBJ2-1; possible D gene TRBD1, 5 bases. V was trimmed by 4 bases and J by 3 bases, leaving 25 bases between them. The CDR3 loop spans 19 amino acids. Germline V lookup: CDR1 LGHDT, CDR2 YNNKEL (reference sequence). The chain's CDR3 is CASSPRTSGALLLYNEQFF. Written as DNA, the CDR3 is TGTGCCAGCAGCCCTCGGACATCCGGAGCCCTTCTGCTCTACAATGAGCAGTTCTTC.

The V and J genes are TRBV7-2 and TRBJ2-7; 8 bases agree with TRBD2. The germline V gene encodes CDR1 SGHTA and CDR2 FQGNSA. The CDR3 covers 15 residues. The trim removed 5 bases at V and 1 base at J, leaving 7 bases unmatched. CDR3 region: CASSRSGEGSYEQYF. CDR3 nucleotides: TGTGCCAGCAGCCGTAGCGGGGAGGGATCCTACGAGCAGTACTTC. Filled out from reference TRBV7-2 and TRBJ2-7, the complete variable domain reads GAGVSQSPSNKVTEKGKDVELRCDPISGHTALYWYRQSLGQGLEFLIYFQGNSAPDKSGLPSDRFSAERTGGSVSTLTIQRTQQEDSAVYLCASSRSGEGSYEQYFGPGTRLTVT.

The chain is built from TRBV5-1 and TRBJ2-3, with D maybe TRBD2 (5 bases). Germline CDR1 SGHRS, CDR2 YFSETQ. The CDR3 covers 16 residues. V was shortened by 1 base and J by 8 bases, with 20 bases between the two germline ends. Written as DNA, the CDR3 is TGCGCCAGCAGCTTGATTATCCAGATTGGAGGTGCTACGCAGTATTTT. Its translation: CASSLIIQIGGATQYF.

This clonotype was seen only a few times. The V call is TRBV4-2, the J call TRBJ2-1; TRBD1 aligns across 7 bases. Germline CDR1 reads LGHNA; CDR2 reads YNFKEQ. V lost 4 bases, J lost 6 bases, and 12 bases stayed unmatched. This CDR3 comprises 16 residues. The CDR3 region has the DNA TGTGCCAGCAGCCTTGAACAGGGGTTTACCCCCAATGAGCAGTTCTTC. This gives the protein CASSLEQGFTPNEQFF.

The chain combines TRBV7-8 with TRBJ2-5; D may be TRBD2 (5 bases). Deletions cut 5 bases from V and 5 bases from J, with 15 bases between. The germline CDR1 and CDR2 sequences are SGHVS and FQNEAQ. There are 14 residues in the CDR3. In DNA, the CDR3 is TGTGCCAGCAGCCCCTATCCCGGGAAGGAGACCCAGTACTTC. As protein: CASSPYPGKETQYF. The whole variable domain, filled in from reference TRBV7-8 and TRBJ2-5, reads GAGVSQSPRYKVAKRGQDVALRCDPISGHVSLFWYQQALGQGPEFLTYFQNEAQLDKSGLPSDRFFAERPEGSVSTLKIQRTQQEDSAVYLCASSPYPGKETQYFGPGTRLLVL.

The CDR3, as DNA: TGCGCCAGCAGTAGCGAGACAGGGGGCAGGTGGGATACGCAGTATTTT. Encoded protein: CASSSETGGRWDTQYF. V and J are TRBV5-1 and TRBJ2-3; TRBD1 agrees at 10 bases. The ends lost 5 bases at V and 6 bases at J; junction bases unmatched: 12. Per germline, CDR1 SGHRS and CDR2 YFSETQ. This CDR3 region has 16 residues.

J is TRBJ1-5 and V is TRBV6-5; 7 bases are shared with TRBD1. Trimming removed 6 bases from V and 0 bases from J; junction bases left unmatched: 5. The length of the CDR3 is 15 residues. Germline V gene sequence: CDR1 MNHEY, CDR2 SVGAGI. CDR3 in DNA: TGTGCCAGCAGCCGGGACAGACTTAGCAATCAGCCCCAGCATTTT. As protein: CASSRDRLSNQPQHF.

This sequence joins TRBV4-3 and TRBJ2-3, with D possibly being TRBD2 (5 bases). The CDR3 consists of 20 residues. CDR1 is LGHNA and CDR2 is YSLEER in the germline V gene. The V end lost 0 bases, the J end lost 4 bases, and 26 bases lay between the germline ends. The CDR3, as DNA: TGCGCCAGCAGCCAAGAATGGTATGGGCGGGCCGGGGATCTAGCAGATACGCAGTATTTT. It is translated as CASSQEWYGRAGDLADTQYF.

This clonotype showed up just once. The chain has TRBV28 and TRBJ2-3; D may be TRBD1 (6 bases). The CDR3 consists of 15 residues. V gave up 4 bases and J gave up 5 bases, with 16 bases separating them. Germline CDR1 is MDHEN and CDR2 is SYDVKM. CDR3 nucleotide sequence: TGTGCCAGCAGTTCCCATCAAACAGGGATAGATACGCAGTATTTT. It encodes CASSSHQTGIDTQYF.

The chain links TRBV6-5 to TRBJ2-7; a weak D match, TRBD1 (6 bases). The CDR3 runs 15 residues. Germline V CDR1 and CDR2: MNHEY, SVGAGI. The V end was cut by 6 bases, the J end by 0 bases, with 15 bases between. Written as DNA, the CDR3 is TGTGCCAGCAGACTCAAGGGACACGTCTCCTACGAGCAGTACTTC. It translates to CASRLKGHVSYEQYF.

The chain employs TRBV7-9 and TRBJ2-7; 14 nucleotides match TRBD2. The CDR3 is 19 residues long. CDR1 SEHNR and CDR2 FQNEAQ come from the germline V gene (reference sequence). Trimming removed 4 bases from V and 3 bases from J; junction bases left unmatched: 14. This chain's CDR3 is CASSSSGLAGESSLYEQYF. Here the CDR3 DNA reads TGTGCCAGCAGCTCTTCGGGACTAGCGGGGGAATCCTCACTCTACGAGCAGTACTTC.

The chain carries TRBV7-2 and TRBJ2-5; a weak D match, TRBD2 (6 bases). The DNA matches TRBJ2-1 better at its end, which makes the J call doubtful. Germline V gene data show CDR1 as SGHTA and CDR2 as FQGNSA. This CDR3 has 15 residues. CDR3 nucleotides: TGTGCCAGCAGCCGCTCCGGTGGGGGGAGAGAGACCCAGTTCTTC. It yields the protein CASSRSGGGRETQFF.

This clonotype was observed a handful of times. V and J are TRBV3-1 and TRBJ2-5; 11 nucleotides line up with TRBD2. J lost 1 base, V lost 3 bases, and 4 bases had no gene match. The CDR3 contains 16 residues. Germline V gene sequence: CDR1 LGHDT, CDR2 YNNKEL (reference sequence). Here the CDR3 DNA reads TGTGCCAGCAGCCATCGACTAGCGGGACTCCAAGAGACCCAGTACTTC. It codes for CASSHRLAGLQETQYF.

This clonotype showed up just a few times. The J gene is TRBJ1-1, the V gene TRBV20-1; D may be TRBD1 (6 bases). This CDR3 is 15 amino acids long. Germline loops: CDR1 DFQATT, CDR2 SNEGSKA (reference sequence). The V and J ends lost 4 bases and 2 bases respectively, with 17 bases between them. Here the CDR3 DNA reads TGCAGTGCTAAAGATATCGACAGGCTAAACACTGAAGCTTTCTTT. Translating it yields CSAKDIDRLNTEAFF.

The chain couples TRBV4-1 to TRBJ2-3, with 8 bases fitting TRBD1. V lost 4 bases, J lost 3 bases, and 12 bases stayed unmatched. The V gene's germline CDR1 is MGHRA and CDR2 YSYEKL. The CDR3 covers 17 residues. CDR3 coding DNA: TGCGCCAGCAGCCCTCGAGATCAGGGGGCTCTAACAGATACGCAGTATTTT. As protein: CASSPRDQGALTDTQYF.

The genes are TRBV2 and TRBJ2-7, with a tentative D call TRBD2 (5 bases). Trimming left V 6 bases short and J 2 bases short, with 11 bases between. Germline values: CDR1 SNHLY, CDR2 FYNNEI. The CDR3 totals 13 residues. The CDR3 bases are TGTGCCAGCAGGGAGGACCGCCCCTACGAGCAGTACTTC. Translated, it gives CASREDRPYEQYF.

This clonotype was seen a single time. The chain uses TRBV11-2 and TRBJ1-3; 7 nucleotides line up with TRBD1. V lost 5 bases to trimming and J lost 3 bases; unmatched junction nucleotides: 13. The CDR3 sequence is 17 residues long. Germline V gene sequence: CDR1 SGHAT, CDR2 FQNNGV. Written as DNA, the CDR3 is TGTGCCAGCAGCGAATCAGAACTGGGACAGTTTGGAAACACCATATATTTT. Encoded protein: CASSESELGQFGNTIYF.

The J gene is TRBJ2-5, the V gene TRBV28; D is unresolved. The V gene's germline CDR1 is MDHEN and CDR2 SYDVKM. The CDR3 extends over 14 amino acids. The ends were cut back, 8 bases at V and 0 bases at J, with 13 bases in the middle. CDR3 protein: CASGGVNDQETQYF. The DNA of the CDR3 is TGTGCCAGCGGTGGCGTTAATGACCAAGAGACCCAGTACTTC.